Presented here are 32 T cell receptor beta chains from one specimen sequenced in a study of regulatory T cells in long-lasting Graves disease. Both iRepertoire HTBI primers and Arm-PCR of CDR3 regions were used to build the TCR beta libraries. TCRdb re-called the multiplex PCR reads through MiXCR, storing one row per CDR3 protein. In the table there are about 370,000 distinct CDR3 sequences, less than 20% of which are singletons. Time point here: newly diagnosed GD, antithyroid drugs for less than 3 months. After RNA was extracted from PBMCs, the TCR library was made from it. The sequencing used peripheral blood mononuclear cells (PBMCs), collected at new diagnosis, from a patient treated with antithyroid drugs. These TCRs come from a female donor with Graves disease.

The CDR3 bases are TGTGCCAGCACCCTAGCGGGAGTATACGAGCAGTACTTC. Translating it yields CASTLAGVYEQYF. This chain joins TRBV6-1 and TRBJ2-7; 10 nucleotides agree with TRBD2. Trimming cost V 7 bases and J 4 bases; bases outside gene matches: 4. CDR3 length: 13 residues. Germline lookup yields CDR1 MNHNS and CDR2 SASEGT.

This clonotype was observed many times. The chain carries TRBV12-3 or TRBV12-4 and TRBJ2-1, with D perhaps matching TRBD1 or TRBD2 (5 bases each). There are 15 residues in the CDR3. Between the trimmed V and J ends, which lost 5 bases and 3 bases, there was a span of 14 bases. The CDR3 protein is CASSPTRGVYNEQFF. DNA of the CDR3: TGTGCCAGCAGTCCCACGAGGGGCGTCTACAATGAGCAGTTCTTC.

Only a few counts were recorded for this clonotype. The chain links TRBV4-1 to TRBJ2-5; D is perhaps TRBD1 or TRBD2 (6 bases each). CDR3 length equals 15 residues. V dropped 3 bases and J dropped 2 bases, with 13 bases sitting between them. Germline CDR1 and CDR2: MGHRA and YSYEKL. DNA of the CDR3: TGCGCCAGCAGCCACCCTAGGGGGGCTCAAGAGACCCAGTACTTC. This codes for CASSHPRGAQETQYF.

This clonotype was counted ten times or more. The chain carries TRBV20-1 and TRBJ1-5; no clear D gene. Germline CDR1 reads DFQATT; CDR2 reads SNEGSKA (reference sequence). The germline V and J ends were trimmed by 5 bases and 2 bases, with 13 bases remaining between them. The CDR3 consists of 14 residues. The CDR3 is CSAYDGGGNQPQHF. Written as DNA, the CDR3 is TGCAGTGCTTACGACGGTGGGGGCAATCAGCCCCAGCATTTT.

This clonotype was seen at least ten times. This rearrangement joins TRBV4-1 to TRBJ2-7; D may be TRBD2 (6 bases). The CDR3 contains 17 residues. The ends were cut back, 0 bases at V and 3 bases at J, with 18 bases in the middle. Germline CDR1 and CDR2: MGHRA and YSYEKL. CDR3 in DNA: TGCGCCAGCAGCCAAGAGATGATGGGCGGGGAAGACTACGAGCAGTACTTC. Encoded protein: CASSQEMMGGEDYEQYF.

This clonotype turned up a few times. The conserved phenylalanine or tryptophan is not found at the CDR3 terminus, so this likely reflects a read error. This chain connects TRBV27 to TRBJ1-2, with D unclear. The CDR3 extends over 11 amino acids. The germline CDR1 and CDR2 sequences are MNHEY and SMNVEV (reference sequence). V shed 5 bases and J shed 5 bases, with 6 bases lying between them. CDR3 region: CASSEGYGYTS. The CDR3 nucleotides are TGTGCCAGCAGTGAGGGATATGGCTACACCTCC.

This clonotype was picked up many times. The CDR3 loop reads CASSLLAGSSGDEQFF. The CDR3 region has the DNA TGTGCCAGCAGTTTACTAGCGGGATCCTCTGGGGATGAGCAGTTCTTC. This chain connects TRBV7-8 to TRBJ2-1, with 10 bases that match TRBD2. The CDR3 loop spans 16 amino acids. The germline V gene encodes CDR1 SGHVS and CDR2 FQNEAQ. V lost 6 bases, J lost 8 bases, and 13 bases stayed unmatched.

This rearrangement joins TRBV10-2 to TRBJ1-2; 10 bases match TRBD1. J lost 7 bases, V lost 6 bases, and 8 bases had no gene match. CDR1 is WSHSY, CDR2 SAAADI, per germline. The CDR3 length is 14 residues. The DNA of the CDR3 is TGCGCCAGCAGCGACATGACAGGGGGCAGTGGCTACACCTTC. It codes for CASSDMTGGSGYTF.

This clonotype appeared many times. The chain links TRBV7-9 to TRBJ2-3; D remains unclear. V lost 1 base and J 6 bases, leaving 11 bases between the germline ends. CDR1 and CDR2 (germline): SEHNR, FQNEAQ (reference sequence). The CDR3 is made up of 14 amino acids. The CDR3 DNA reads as TGTGCCAGCAGCTTAGGTGGCGGCGTTGATACGCAGTATTTT. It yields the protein CASSLGGGVDTQYF. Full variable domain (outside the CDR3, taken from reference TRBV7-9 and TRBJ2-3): DTGVSQNPRHKITKRGQNVTFRCDPISEHNRLYWYRQTLGQGPEFLTYFQNEAQLEKSRLLSDRFSAERPKGSFSTLEIQRTEQGDSAMYLCASSLGGGVDTQYFGPGTRLTVL.

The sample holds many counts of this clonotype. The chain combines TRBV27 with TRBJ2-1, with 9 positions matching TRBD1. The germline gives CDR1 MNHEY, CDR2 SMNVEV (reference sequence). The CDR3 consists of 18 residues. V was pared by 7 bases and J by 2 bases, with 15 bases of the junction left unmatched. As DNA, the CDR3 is TGTGCCAGCACCTCCTTAATCCGGGACAGGGCCCCCTACAATGAGCAGTTCTTC. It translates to CASTSLIRDRAPYNEQFF.

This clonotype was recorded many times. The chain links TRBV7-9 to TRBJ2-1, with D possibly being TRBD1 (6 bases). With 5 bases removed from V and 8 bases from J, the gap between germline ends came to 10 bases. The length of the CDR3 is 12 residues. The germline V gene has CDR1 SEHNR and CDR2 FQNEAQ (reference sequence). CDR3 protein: CASSIQGHEQFF. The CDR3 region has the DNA TGTGCCAGCAGCATACAGGGACATGAGCAGTTCTTC.

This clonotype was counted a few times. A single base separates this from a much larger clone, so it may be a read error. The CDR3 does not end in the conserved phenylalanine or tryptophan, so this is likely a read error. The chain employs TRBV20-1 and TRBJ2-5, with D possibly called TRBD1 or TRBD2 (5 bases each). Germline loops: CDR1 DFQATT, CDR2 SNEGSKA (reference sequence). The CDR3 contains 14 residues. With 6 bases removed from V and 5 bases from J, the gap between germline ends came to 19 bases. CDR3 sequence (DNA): TGCAGTGCCACGGGGCTAGTAAGAGGGGAGACCCAGTACCTC. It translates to CSATGLVRGETQYL.

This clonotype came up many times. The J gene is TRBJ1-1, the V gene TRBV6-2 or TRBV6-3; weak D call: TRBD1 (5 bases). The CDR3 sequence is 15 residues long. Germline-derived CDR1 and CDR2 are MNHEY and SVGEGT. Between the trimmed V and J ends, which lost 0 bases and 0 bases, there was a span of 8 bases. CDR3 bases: TGTGCCAGCAGTTACTCGAGGGGCTTGAACACTGAAGCTTTCTTT. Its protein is CASSYSRGLNTEAFF.

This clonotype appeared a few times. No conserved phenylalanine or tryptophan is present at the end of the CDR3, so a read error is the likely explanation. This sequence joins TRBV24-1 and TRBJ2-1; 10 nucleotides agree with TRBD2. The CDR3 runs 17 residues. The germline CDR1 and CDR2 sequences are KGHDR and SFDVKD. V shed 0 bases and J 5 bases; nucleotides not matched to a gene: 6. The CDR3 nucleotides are TGTGCCACCAGTGATTTGAAGACTAGCGGGCGACACAATGAGCAGTTCCTC. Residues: CATSDLKTSGRHNEQFL.

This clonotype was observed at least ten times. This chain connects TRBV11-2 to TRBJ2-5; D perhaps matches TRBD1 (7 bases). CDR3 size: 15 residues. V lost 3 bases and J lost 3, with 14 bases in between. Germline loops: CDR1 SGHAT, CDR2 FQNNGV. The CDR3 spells CASSFDTRGEETQYF. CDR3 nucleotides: TGTGCCAGCAGCTTCGATACCAGGGGGGAAGAGACCCAGTACTTC.

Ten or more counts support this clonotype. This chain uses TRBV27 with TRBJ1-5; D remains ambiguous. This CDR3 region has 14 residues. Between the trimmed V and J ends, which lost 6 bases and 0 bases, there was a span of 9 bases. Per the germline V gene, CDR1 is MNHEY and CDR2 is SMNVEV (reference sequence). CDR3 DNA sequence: TGTGCCAGCAGGGGGTACGATAGCAATCAGCCCCAGCATTTT. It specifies CASRGYDSNQPQHF.

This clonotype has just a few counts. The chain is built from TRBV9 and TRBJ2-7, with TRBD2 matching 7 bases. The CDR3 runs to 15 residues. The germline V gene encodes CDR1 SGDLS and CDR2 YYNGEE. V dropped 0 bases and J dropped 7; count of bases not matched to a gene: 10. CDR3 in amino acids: CASSVVPAGPREQYF. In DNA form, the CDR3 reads TGTGCCAGCAGCGTAGTTCCAGCGGGGCCGCGGGAGCAGTACTTC.

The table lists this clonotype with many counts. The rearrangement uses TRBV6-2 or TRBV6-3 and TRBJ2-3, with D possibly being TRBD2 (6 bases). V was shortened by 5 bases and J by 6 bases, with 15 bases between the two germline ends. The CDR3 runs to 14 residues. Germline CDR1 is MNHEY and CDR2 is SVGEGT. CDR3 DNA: TGTGCCAGCAGTGAGACCGGGGAGGTGGATACGCAGTATTTT. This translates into CASSETGEVDTQYF.

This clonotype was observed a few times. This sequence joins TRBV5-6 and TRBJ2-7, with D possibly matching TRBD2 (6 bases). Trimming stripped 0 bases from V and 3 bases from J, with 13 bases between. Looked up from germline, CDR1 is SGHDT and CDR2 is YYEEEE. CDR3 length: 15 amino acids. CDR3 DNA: TGTGCCAGCAGCTTGGGCGGCGGGATTAACTACGAGCAGTACTTC. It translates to CASSLGGGINYEQYF.

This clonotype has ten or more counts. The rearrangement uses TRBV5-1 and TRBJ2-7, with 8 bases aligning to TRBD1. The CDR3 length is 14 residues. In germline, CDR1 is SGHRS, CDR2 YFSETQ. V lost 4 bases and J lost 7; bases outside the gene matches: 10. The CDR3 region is CASSPGQGRREQYF. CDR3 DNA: TGCGCCAGCAGCCCCGGACAGGGAAGGAGGGAGCAGTACTTC. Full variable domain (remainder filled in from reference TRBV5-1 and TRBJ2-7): KAGVTQTPRYLIKTRGQQVTLSCSPISGHRSVSWYQQTPGQGLQFLFEYFSETQRNKGNFPGRFSGRQFSNSRSEMNVSTLELGDSALYLCASSPGQGRREQYFGPGTRLTVT.

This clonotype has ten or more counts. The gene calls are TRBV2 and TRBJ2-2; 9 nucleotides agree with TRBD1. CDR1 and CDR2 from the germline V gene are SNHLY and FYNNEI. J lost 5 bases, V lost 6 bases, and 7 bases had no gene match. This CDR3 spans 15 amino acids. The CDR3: CASRPGTGKTGELFF. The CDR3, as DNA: TGTGCCAGCAGACCCGGGACAGGGAAAACCGGGGAGCTGTTTTTT.

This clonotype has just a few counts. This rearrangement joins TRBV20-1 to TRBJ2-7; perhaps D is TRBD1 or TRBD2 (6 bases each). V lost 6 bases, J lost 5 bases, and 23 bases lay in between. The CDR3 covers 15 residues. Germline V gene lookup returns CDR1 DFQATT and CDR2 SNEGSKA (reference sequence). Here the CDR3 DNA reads TGCAGTGCCGGCTCCGGGTGGGGGGCCCGGGACGAGCAGTACTTC. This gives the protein CSAGSGWGARDEQYF.

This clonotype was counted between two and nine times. CDR3 bases: TGTGCCAGCAGCGTAGCTCCTGAGCCAGCGGGGATTGAGCAGTTCTTC. It translates to CASSVAPEPAGIEQFF. V gene TRBV9 combines with J gene TRBJ2-1, with 7 bases aligning to TRBD2. Germline trimming cut 0 bases from V and 9 bases from J; bases unmatched to any gene: 12. Germline lookup yields CDR1 SGDLS and CDR2 YYNGEE. There are 16 residues in the CDR3.

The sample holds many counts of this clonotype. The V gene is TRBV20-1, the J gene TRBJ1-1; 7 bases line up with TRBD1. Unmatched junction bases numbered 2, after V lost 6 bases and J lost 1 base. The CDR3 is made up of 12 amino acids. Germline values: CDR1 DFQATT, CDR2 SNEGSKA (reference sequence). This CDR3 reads CSAGTANTEAFF. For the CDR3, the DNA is TGCAGTGCCGGGACAGCGAACACTGAAGCTTTCTTT.

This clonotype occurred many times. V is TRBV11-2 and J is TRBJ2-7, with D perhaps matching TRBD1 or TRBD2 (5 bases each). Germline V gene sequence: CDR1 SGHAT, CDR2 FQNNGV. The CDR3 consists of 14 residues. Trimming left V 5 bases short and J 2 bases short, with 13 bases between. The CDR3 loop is CASSQGRDAYEQYF. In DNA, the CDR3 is TGTGCCAGCAGCCAAGGAAGGGACGCCTACGAGCAGTACTTC. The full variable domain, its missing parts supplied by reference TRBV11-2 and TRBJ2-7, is EAGVAQSPRYKIIEKRQSVAFWCNPISGHATLYWYQQILGQGPKLLIQFQNNGVVDDSQLPKDRFSAERLKGVDSTLKIQPAKLEDSAVYLCASSQGRDAYEQYFGPGTRLTVT.

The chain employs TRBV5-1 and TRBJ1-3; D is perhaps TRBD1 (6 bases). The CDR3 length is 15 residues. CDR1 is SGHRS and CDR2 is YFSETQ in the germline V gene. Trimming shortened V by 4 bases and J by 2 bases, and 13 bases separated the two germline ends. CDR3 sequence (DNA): TGCGCCAGCAGCAACTTCACAGGGACTGGAAACACCATATATTTT. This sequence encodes CASSNFTGTGNTIYF.

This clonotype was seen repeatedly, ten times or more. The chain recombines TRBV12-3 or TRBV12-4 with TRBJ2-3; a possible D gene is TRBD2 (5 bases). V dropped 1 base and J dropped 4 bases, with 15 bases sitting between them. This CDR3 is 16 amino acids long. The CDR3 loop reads CASSLGVTTQSDTQYF. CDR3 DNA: TGTGCCAGCAGTTTAGGGGTGACTACTCAGTCAGATACGCAGTATTTT.

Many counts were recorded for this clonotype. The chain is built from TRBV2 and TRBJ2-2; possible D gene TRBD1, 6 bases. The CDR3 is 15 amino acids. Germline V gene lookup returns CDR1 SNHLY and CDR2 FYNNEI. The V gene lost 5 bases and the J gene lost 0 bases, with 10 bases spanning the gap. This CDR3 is CASSPGQANTGELFF. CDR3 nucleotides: TGTGCCAGCAGTCCGGGACAAGCGAACACCGGGGAGCTGTTTTTT.

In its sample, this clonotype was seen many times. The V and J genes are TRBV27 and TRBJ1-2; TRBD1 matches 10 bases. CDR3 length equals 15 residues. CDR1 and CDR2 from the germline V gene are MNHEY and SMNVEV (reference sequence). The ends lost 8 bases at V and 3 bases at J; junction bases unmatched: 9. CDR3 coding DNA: TGTGCCAGCGCTACCGGGACAGGGGATTACTATGGCTACACCTTC. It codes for CASATGTGDYYGYTF.

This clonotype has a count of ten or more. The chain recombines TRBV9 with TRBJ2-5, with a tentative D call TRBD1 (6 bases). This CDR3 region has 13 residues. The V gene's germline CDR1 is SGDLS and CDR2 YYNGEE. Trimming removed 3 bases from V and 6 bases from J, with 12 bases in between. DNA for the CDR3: TGTGCCAGCAGCGAAGACAGGAGGCAGACCCAGTACTTC. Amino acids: CASSEDRRQTQYF.

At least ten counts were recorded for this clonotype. DNA for the CDR3: TGCAGCGGGACAGGAACCACTGAAGCTTTCTTT. Protein sequence: CSGTGTTEAFF. This chain links TRBV29-1 with TRBJ1-1; TRBD1 agrees at 7 bases. The CDR3 loop spans 11 amino acids. Trimming cost V 7 bases and J 4 bases; bases outside gene matches: 3. Germline CDR1 SQVTM, CDR2 ANQGSEA.

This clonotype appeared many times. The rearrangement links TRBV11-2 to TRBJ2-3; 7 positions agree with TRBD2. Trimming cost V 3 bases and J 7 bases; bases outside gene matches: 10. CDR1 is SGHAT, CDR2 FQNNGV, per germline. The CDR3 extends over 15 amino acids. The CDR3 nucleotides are TGTGCCAGCAGCTTCGACTCTCCGGGGGGTAATACGCAGTATTTT. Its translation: CASSFDSPGGNTQYF.